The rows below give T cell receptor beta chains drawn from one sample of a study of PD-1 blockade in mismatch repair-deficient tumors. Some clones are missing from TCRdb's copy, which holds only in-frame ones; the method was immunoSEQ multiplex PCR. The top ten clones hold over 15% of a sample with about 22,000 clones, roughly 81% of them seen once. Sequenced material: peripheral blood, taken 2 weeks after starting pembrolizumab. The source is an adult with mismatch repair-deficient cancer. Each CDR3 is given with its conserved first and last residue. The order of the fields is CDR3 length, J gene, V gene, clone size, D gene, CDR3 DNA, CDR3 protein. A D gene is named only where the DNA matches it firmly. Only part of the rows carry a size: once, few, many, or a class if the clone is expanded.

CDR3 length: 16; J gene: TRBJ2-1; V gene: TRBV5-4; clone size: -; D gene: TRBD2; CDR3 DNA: TGTGCCAGCAGCATACGGACTAGCGGACACGACAATGAGCAGTTCTTC; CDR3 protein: CASSIRTSGHDNEQFF
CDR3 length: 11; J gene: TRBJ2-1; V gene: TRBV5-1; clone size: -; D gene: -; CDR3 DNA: TGCGCCAGCAGCTTAGACAATGAGCAGTTCTTC; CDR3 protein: CASSLDNEQFF
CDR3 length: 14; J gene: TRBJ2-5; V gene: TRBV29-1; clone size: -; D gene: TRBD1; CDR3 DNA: TGCAGCGCATCGGGACAGCTAAGCCAAGAGACCCAGTACTTC; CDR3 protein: CSASGQLSQETQYF
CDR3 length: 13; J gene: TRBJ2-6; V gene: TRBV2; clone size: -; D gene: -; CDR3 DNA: TGTGCCAGCAGTAAGGACATAGCTCAAGTCCTGACTTTC; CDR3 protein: CASSKDIAQVLTF
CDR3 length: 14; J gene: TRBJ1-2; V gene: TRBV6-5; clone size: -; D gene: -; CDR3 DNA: TGTGCCAGCAGTTACTCAGCCGCGAACTATGGCTACACCTTC; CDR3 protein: CASSYSAANYGYTF
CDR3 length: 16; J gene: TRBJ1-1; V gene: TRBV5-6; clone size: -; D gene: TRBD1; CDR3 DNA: TGTGCCAGCAGCTCCGTCCCGGGACAGTCTAACACTGAAGCTTTCTTT; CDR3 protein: CASSSVPGQSNTEAFF
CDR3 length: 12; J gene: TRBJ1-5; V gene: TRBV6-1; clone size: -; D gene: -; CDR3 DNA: TGTGCCAGCAGTTCTCCGATTCAGCCCCAGCATTTT; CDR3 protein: CASSSPIQPQHF
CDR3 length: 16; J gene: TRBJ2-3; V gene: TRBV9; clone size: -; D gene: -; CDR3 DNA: TGTGCCAGCAGCGTAGCTACGGAAGTCAGCACAGATACGCAGTATTTT; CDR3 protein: CASSVATEVSTDTQYF
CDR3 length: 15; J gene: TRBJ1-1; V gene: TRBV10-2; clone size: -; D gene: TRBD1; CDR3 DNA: TGCGCCAGCACCACCAATATCGGACAGGGGGCTGAAGCTTTCTTT; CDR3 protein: CASTTNIGQGAEAFF
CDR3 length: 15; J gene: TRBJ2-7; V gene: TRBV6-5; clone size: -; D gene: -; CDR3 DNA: TGTGCCAGCAGTTACAAAGGGGATCCCTCCTACGAGCAGTACTTC; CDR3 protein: CASSYKGDPSYEQYF
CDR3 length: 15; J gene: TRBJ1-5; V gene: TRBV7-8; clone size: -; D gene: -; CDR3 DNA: TGTGCCAGCAGCAAAGGGGTAAATAGCAATCAGCCCCAGCATTTT; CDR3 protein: CASSKGVNSNQPQHF
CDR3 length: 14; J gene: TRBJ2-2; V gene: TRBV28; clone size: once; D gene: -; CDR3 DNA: TGTGCCAGCAGTTTATATTCAGGGCCCGGGGAGCTGTTTTTT; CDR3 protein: CASSLYSGPGELFF
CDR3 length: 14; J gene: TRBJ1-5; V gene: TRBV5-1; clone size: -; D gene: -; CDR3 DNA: TGCGCCAGCAGCTTGAGGTTAAGAGATCAGCCCCAGCATTTT; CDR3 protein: CASSLRLRDQPQHF
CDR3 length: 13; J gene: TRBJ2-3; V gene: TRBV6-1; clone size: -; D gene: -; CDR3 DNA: TGTGCCATCAGTGTGGACACTAGATCTGTTGAGTATTTT; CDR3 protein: CAISVDTRSVEYF
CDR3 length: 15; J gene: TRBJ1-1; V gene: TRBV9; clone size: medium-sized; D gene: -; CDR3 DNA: TGTGCCAGCAGCGTAGATGGACGGTCGAACACTGAAGCTTTCTTT; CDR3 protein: CASSVDGRSNTEAFF
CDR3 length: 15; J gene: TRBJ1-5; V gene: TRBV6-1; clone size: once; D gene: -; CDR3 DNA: TGTGCCAGCAGGATTCAGGGAATTAGCAATCAGCCCCAGCATTTT; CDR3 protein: CASRIQGISNQPQHF
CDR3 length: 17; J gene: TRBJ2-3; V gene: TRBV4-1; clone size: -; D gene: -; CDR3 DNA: TGCGCCAGCAGCCAAGTACAGGGAGGTCCCCAGACAGATACGCAGTATTTT; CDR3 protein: CASSQVQGGPQTDTQYF
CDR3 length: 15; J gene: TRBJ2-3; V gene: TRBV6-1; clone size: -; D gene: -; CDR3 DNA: TGTGCCAGCAGTGAAAGCCGAGGCGGTCTGAATACGCAGTATTTT; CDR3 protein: CASSESRGGLNTQYF
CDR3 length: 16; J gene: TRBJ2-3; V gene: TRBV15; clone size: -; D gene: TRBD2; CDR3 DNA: TGTGCCACCAGCAGCGGGGGGGGCGGTGGCACAGATACGCAGTATTTT; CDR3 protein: CATSSGGGGGTDTQYF
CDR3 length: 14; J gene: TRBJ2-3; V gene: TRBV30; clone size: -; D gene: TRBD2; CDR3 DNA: TGTGCCTGGAGGGGACTAGCGAGTACAGATACGCAGTATTTT; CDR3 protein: CAWRGLASTDTQYF
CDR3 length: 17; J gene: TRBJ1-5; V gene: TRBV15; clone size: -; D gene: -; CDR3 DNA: TGTGCCACCAGCAGAATTCTGCAGGTCTTTAGCAATCAGCCCCAGCATTTT; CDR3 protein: CATSRILQVFSNQPQHF
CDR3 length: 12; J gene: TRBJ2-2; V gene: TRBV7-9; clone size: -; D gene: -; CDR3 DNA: TGTGCCAGCAGCATAGTCTCCGGGGAGCTGTTTTTT; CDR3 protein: CASSIVSGELFF
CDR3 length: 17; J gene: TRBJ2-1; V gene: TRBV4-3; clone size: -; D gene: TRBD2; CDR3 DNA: TGCGCCAGCAGCCAAGATCCCGGGACTAGCGCTGGCAATGAGCAGTTCTTC; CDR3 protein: CASSQDPGTSAGNEQFF
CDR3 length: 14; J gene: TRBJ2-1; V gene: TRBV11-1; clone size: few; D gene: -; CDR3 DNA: TGTGCCAGCAGCTTGTCCGGGGCCTACAATGAGCAGTTCTTC; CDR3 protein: CASSLSGAYNEQFF
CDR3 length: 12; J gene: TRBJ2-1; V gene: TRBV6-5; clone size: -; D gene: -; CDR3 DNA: TGTGCCAGCAGGAACCCCTACAATGAGCAGTTCTTC; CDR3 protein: CASRNPYNEQFF
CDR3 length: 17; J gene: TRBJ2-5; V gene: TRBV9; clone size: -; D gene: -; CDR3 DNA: TGTGCCAGCAACATCGGGGGAACCGGGACACAGCAAGAGACCCAGTACTTC; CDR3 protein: CASNIGGTGTQQETQYF
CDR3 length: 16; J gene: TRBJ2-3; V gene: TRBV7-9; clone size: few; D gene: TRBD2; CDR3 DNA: TGTGCCAGCAGCTTAGGAGCTAGCGGATTCACAGATACGCAGTATTTT; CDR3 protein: CASSLGASGFTDTQYF
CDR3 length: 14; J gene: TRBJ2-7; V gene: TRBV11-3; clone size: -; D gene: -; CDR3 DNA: TGTGCCAGCAGCTTGGCCGGTGGGCATTACGAGCAGTACTTC; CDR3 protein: CASSLAGGHYEQYF
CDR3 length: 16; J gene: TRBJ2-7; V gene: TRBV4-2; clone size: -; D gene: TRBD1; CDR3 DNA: TGTGCCAGCAGCCAAGGCCTGGGACAGGGATCCTACGAGCAGTACTTC; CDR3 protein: CASSQGLGQGSYEQYF
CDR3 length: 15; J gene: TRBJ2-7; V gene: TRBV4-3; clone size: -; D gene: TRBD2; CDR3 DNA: TGCGCCAGCAGCCAAGCGGACGGGAGGGCCTACGAGCAGTACTTC; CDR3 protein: CASSQADGRAYEQYF
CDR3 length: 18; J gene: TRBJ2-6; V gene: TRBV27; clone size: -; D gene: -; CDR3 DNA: TGTGCCAGCAGTGGCTGGGTGGGGCCAATCTCTGGGGCCAACGTCCTGACTTTC; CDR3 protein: CASSGWVGPISGANVLTF
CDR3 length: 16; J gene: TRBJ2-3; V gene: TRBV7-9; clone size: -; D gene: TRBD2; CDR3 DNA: TGTGCCAGCAGCTCCTTTGGAGAGACTAGCGCAAATACGCAGTATTTT; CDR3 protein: CASSSFGETSANTQYF
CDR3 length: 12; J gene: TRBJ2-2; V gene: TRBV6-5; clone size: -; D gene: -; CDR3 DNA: TGTGCCAGCAGTGACGAAGGAGGGGAGCTGTTTTTT; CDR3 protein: CASSDEGGELFF
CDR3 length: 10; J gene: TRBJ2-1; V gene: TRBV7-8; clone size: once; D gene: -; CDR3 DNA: TGTGCCAGCAGCCGCAATGAGCAGTTCTTC; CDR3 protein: CASSRNEQFF
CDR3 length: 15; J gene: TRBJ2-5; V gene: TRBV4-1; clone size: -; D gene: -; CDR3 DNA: TGCGCCAGCAGCCAAGCGGGGCTGTACCAAGAGACCCAGTACTTC; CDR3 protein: CASSQAGLYQETQYF
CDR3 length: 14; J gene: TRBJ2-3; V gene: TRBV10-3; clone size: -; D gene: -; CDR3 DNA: TGTGCCATCAGCGGGACTTCCCTCACAGATACGCAGTATTTT; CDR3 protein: CAISGTSLTDTQYF
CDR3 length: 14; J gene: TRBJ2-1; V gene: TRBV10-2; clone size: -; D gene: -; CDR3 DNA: TGCGCCAGCAGATCAGAGGGCCTTGGGAATGAGCAGTTCTTC; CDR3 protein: CASRSEGLGNEQFF
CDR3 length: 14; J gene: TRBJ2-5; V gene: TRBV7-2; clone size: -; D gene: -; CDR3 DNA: TGTGCCAGCAGCTTCGGTCAGGGACGAGAGACCCAGTACTTC; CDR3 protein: CASSFGQGRETQYF
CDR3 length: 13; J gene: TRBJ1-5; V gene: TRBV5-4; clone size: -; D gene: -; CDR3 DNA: TGTGCCAGCAGCTCCGGACTGAGCCAGCCCCAGCATTTT; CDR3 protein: CASSSGLSQPQHF
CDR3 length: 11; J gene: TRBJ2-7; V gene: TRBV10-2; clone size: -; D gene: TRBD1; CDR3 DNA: TGCGCCACGGGACAGATCTACGAGCAGTACTTC; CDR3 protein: CATGQIYEQYF
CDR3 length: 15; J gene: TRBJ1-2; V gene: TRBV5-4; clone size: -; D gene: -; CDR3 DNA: TGTGCCAGCAGCTTGGGAGCGCAGGGGCCCTATGGCTACACCTTC; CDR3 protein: CASSLGAQGPYGYTF
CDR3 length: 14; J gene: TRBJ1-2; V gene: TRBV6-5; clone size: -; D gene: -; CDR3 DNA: TGTGCCAGCAGTCCCGCGGGGATGTTCTATGGCTACACCTTC; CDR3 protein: CASSPAGMFYGYTF
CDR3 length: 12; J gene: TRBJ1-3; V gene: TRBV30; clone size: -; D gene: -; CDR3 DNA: TGTGCCTGGGGTGGGAGAGGAAACACCATATATTTT; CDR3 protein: CAWGGRGNTIYF